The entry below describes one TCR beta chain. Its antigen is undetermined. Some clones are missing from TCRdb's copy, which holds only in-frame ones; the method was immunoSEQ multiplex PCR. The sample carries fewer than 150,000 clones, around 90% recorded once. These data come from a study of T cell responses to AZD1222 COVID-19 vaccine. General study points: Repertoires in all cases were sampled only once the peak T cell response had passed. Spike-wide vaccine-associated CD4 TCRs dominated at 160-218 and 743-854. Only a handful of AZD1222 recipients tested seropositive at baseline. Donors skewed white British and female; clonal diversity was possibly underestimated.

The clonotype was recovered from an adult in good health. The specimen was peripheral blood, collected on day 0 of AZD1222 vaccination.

The CDR3, as DNA: TGCAGCGCGTGGAGGCAAGAGACCCAGTACTTC. Residues: CSAWRQETQYF. The V and J genes are TRBV29-1 and TRBJ2-5, with D possibly matching TRBD2 (5 bases). The CDR3 consists of 11 residues. From germline, CDR1 is SQVTM and CDR2 ANQGSEA. V lost 7 bases, J lost 2 bases, and 8 bases lay in between.